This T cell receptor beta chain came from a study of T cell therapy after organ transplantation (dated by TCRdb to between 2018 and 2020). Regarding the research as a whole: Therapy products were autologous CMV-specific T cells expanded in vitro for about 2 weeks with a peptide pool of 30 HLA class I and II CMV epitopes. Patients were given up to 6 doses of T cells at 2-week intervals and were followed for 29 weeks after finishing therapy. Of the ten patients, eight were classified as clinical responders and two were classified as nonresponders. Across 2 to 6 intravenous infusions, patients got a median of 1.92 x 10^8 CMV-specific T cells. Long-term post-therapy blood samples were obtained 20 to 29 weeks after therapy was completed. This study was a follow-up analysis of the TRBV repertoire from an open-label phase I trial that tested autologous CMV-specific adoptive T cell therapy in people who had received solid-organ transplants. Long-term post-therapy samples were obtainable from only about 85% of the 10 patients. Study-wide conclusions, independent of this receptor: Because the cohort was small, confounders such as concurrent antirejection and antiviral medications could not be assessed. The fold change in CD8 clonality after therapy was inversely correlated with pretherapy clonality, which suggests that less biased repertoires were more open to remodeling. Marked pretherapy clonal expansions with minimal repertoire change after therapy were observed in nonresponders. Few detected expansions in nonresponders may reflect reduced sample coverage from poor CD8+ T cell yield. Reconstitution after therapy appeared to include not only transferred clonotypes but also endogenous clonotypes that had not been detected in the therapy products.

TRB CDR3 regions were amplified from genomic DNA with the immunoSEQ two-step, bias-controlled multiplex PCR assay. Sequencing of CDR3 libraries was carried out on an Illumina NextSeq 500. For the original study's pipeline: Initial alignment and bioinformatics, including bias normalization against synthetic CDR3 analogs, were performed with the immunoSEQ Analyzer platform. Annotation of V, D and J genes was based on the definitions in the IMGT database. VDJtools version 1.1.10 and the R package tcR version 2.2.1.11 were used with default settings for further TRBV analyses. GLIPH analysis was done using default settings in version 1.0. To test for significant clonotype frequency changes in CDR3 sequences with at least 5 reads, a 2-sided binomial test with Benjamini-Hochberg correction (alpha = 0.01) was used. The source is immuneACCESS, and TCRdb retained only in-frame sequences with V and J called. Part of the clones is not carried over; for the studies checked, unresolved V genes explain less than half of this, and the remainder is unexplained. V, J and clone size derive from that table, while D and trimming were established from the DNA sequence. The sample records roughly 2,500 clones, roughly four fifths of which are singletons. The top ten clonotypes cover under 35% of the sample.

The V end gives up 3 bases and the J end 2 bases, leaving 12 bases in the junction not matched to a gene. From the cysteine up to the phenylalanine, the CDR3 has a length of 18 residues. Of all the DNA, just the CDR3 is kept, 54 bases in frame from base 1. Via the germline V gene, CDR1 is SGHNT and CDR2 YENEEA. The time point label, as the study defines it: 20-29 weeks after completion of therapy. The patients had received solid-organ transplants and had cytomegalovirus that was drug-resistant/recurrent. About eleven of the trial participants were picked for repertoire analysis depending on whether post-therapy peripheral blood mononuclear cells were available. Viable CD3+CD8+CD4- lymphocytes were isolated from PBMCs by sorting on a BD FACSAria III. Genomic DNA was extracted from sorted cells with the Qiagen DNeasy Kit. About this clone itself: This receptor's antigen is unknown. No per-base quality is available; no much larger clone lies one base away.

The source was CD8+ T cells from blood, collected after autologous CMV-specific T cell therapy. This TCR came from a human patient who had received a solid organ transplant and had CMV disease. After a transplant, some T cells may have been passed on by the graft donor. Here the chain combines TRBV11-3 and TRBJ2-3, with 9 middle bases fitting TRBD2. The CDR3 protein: CASSFSAFSGSDTDTQYF. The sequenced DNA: TGTGCCAGCAGCTTTTCGGCCTTTAGCGGGAGTGACACAGATACGCAGTATTTT.